This record looks at one T cell receptor (beta chain) sequence and its context. Its specificity is not known. Primers for the PCR totalled 60 Vbeta and 13 Jbeta. The assay was immunoSEQ multiplex PCR, and TCRdb's table has in-frame clones only and misses some. In the table there are approximately 150,000 clones, around 80% of which are singletons. The length of the CDR3 is 14 residues. Germline V CDR1 and CDR2: ENHRY, SYGVKD. V shed 9 bases, J shed 5 bases, and the junction held 12 bases outside the gene matches. The sample belongs to a study of cytomegalovirus exposure and HLA in healthy donors. Study background: Early release data held some 80 million unique TCRs from HLA-typed donors.

Points from the study as a whole: Published work reported that the classifier diagnosed cytomegalovirus status with high specificity and sensitivity. Further analysis was carried out later, and it showed several of the most significant clusters appearing linked to common viral pathogens. Analysis was carried out at a later point, and it linked a missense DCLRE1C variant to TCR beta V- and J-gene trimming.

The origin of this receptor is a middle-aged man in good health and CMV-seronegative. The chain links TRBV10-3 to TRBJ2-5, with 7 positions matching TRBD1. The sequenced material came from PBMCs. Written as DNA, the CDR3 is TGTGCCATGTGGACAGGACGAATCGGGGAGACCCAGTACTTC. It yields the protein CAMWTGRIGETQYF.